This section outlines one T cell receptor beta chain sequence together with its context. Its antigen is currently unknown. Collection of blood occurred at baseline, at cycle 4 day 1, and at cycle 7 day 1. TCRdb's table, derived via immunoSEQ multiplex PCR, lists solely in-frame clones and lacks some. Of about 19,000 clones in the sample, around four fifths are singletons; the top ten hold 25% to 30%. This specimen comes from a study of OX40 agonist ivuxolimab in advanced cancers. Study background: With ivuxolimab, an agonistic anti-OX40 (CD134) antibody, patients were treated. Two cutaneous melanoma patients and one hepatocellular carcinoma patient, three in all, had partial responses.

Whole-study results and caveats: Mean expanded clone counts were higher in CD8+ than CD4+ T cells.

Per germline, CDR1 LNHDA and CDR2 SQIVND (reference sequence). The ends were cut back, 7 bases at V and 5 bases at J, with 8 bases in the middle. The CDR3 consists of 11 residues. The V gene is TRBV19, the J gene TRBJ1-1; D remains unclear. The receptor was derived from an adult with an advanced solid tumor such as melanoma, head and neck, liver or kidney cancer. This sample comprised CD4+ or CD8+ T cells sorted from blood, obtained in a trial of the OX40 agonist ivuxolimab. CDR3 sequence reads: CASTVWTEAFF. CDR3 DNA sequence: TGTGCCAGTACTGTGTGGACTGAAGCTTTCTTT.